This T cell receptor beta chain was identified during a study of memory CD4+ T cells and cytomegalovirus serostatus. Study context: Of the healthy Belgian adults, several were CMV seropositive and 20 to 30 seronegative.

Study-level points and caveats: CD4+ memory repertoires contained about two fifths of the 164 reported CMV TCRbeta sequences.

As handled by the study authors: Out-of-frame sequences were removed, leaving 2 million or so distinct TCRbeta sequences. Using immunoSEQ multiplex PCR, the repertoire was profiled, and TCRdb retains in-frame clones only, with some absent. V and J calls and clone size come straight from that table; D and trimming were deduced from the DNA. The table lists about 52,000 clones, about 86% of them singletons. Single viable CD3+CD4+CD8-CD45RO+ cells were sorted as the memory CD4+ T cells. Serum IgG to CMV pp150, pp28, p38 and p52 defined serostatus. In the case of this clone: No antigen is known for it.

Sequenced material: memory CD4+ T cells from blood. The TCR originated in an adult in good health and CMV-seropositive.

The chain's CDR3 is CASSQGVVGYNEQFF. CDR3 nucleotide sequence: TGCGCCAGCAGCCAAGGAGTAGTGGGATACAATGAGCAGTTCTTC. This chain joins TRBV4-1 and TRBJ2-1; the D is unclear. In germline, CDR1 is MGHRA, CDR2 YSYEKL. Trimming took 1 base from V and 4 from J, leaving 11 bases between them. This CDR3 has 15 amino acids.